Presented here are 19 T cell receptor beta chains from one specimen sequenced in a study of blood T cell repertoires in COVID-19 (dated by TCRdb to 2018 to 2021). Library generation was performed with the immunoSEQ multiplex PCR assay. Held by TCRdb, this immuneACCESS table contains in-frame sequences only and omits some clones. Under half of the omission traces to an unresolved V gene where checked; the cause of the rest is unknown. The sample table lists tens of thousands of clones, 81% of them with a count of one. 44% of the sample lies in the top ten. The sample comprised peripheral blood. The origin of the receptors is a man older than 75 with acute or convalescent COVID-19.

V is TRBV6-5 and J is TRBJ2-5; 7 nucleotides line up with TRBD2. V trimming: 8 bases; J trimming: 2 bases; junction bases outside the gene matches: 11. This CDR3 region has 15 residues. CDR1 is MNHEY, CDR2 SVGAGI, per germline. CDR3 nucleotide sequence: TGTGCCAGCCAGATCCGGCCGGGACTACAAGAGACCCAGTACTTC. It translates to CASQIRPGLQETQYF.

The rearrangement joins TRBV11-3 to TRBJ2-1, with TRBD2 matching 14 bases. V shed 3 bases and J 0 bases; nucleotides not matched to a gene: 4. Germline V lookup: CDR1 SGHNT, CDR2 YENEEA. This CDR3 region has 18 residues. The CDR3 DNA sequence: TGTGCCAGCAGCTTCACCGGGACTAGCGGGAGCTCCTACAATGAGCAGTTCTTC. Residues: CASSFTGTSGSSYNEQFF. Using reference TRBV11-3 and TRBJ2-1 for the parts outside the CDR3, the full variable domain is EAGVVQSPRYKIIEKKQPVAFWCNPISGHNTLYWYLQNLGQGPELLIRYENEEAVDDSQLPKDRFSAERLKGVDSTLKIQPAELGDSAVYLCASSFTGTSGSSYNEQFFGPGTRLTVL.

This chain joins TRBV28 and TRBJ2-1; the match to TRBD2 covers 7 bases. The CDR3 runs to 16 residues. From germline, CDR1 is MDHEN and CDR2 SYDVKM. V lost 3 bases to trimming and J lost 2 bases; unmatched junction nucleotides: 7. The CDR3 nucleotides are TGTGCCAGCAGTTTGTTGGGGGGGTCCACCTACAATGAGCAGTTCTTC. Its protein is CASSLLGGSTYNEQFF.

This clone has a single count. The rearrangement joins TRBV5-4 to TRBJ2-7; D gene ambiguous. Between the trimmed V and J ends, which lost 0 bases and 5 bases, there was a span of 3 bases. The CDR3 totals 11 residues. Germline loops: CDR1 SGHNT, CDR2 YYREEE (reference sequence). Written as DNA, the CDR3 is TGTGCCAGCAGCTTGGGCGACGAGCAGTACTTC. Translating it yields CASSLGDEQYF.

The gene calls are TRBV6-5 and TRBJ2-1; no definite D call. Germline V CDR1 and CDR2: MNHEY, SVGAGI. The CDR3 extends over 15 amino acids. V shed 0 bases and J shed 4 bases, with 10 bases lying between them. The CDR3 is CASSYSGRGYNEQFF. The CDR3 nucleotides are TGTGCCAGCAGTTACTCCGGTCGCGGTTACAATGAGCAGTTCTTC.

V is TRBV11-2 and J is TRBJ2-2; D ambiguous. V was clipped by 5 bases and J by 6 bases, with 16 bases between them. Germline values: CDR1 SGHAT, CDR2 FQNNGV. The CDR3 is made up of 15 amino acids. The CDR3 region has the DNA TGTGCCAGCAGCCCTCTACGAGAGGCGGCCGGGGAGCTGTTTTTT. It is translated as CASSPLREAAGELFF.

The chain joins TRBV5-1 to TRBJ2-1; 14 bases agree with TRBD2. Germline V CDR1 and CDR2: SGHRS, YFSETQ. Trimming cost V 1 base and J 4 bases; bases outside gene matches: 7. The CDR3 consists of 18 residues. The CDR3 DNA reads TGCGCCAGCAGCTTGCTTCCGGGGACTAGCGGGGGATACAATGAGCAGTTCTTC. Translating gives CASSLLPGTSGGYNEQFF. Complete variable domain (other parts from reference TRBV5-1 and TRBJ2-1): KAGVTQTPRYLIKTRGQQVTLSCSPISGHRSVSWYQQTPGQGLQFLFEYFSETQRNKGNFPGRFSGRQFSNSRSEMNVSTLELGDSALYLCASSLLPGTSGGYNEQFFGPGTRLTVL.

This sequence joins TRBV5-1 and TRBJ2-5, with 10 bases aligning to TRBD2. The CDR3 contains 16 residues. With V trimmed by 0 bases and J by 5 bases, 7 bases remained unmatched. Germline CDR1 is SGHRS and CDR2 is YFSETQ. CDR3 nucleotide sequence: TGCGCCAGCAGCTTGGCAACTAGCGGGAATCCGGAGACCCAGTACTTC. Amino acid sequence: CASSLATSGNPETQYF.

Only one count was recorded for this clone. V gene TRBV5-6 combines with J gene TRBJ2-7, with 11 nucleotides matching TRBD2. The CDR3 covers 16 residues. Looked up from germline, CDR1 is SGHDT and CDR2 is YYEEEE. Trimming took 4 bases from V and 5 from J; bases not matched to a gene: 11. The CDR3 DNA follows: TGTGCCAGCAGCCCCTTAGCGGGAGGGATTAAGGACGAGCAGTACTTC. It specifies CASSPLAGGIKDEQYF.

The V call is TRBV6-5, the J call TRBJ1-1; perhaps TRBD1 as D (5 bases). The CDR3 covers 16 residues. V lost 2 bases and J 0 bases, leaving 13 bases between the germline ends. Per germline, CDR1 MNHEY and CDR2 SVGAGI. This CDR3 is CASSYLKGNLNTEAFF. The CDR3 nucleotides read TGTGCCAGCAGTTACCTGAAGGGGAATTTGAACACTGAAGCTTTCTTT.

This clone was seen a handful of times. The rearrangement links TRBV19 to TRBJ1-5; 8 bases match TRBD1. Per germline, CDR1 LNHDA and CDR2 SQIVND (reference sequence). This CDR3 spans 13 amino acids. Unmatched junction bases numbered 3, after V lost 4 bases and J lost 7 bases. The CDR3 sequence is CASSKQGAQPQHF. DNA of the CDR3: TGTGCCAGTAGTAAGCAGGGGGCCCAGCCCCAGCATTTT.

The genes are TRBV11-2 and TRBJ2-7; 11 bases match TRBD2. Germline loops: CDR1 SGHAT, CDR2 FQNNGV. V dropped 1 base and J dropped 4; count of bases not matched to a gene: 6. This CDR3 is built from 16 residues. The CDR3 loop is CASSLVSTSGAYEQYF. CDR3 nucleotides: TGTGCCAGCAGCTTAGTCTCGACTAGCGGGGCTTACGAGCAGTACTTC.

This clone has more than one count but fewer than ten. The rearrangement uses TRBV13 and TRBJ1-6; 10 bases align to TRBD1. This CDR3 comprises 14 residues. V shed 5 bases, J shed 10 bases, and the junction held 5 bases outside the gene matches. Germline CDR1 reads PRHDT; CDR2 reads FYEKMQ (reference sequence). CDR3 region: CASSLGQGESPLHF. CDR3 sequence (DNA): TGTGCCAGCAGCCTCGGACAGGGGGAGTCACCCCTCCACTTT.

The rearrangement links TRBV25-1 to TRBJ2-5; weak D call: TRBD2 (6 bases). Germline assignment: CDR1 MGHDK and CDR2 SYGVNS. CDR3 length equals 17 residues. V was trimmed by 0 bases and J by 5 bases, leaving 19 bases between them. CDR3 residues: CASSEYRGRDLSETQYF. CDR3 nucleotides: TGTGCCAGCAGTGAATATCGGGGTCGGGACTTGAGCGAGACCCAGTACTTC. Supplemented by reference TRBV25-1 and TRBJ2-5, the full variable domain reads EADIYQTPRYLVIGTGKKITLECSQTMGHDKMYWYQQDPGMELHLIHYSYGVNSTEKGDLSSESTVSRIRTEHFPLTLESARPSHTSQYLCASSEYRGRDLSETQYFGPGTRLLVL.

The chain links TRBV19 to TRBJ1-1; D may be TRBD1 (6 bases). Germline CDR1 LNHDA, CDR2 SQIVND (reference sequence). The CDR3 runs 15 residues. Deletions cut 3 bases from V and 5 bases from J, with 16 bases between. CDR3 sequence (DNA): TGTGCCAGTAGTATCTTGGACAGCTGGGGGACTGAAGCTTTCTTT. This gives the protein CASSILDSWGTEAFF.

J is TRBJ1-1 and V is TRBV28, with 7 bases identical to TRBD1. Germline loops: CDR1 MDHEN, CDR2 SYDVKM. Trimming cost V 3 bases and J 7 bases; bases outside gene matches: 5. The CDR3 has 13 amino acids. The CDR3 DNA reads as TGTGCCAGCAGTTTGACAGACAGGGATGAAGCTTTCTTT. Its protein product is CASSLTDRDEAFF.

The chain recombines TRBV28 with TRBJ1-2, with 7 bases aligning to TRBD1. The length of the CDR3 is 13 residues. V was pared by 6 bases and J by 3 bases, with 4 bases of the junction left unmatched. Germline-derived CDR1 and CDR2 are MDHEN and SYDVKM. CDR3 protein: CASSPDRDYGYTF. CDR3 in DNA: TGTGCCAGCAGCCCTGACAGGGACTATGGCTACACCTTC.

The chain is built from TRBV18 and TRBJ1-5, with a possible D match to TRBD1 (6 bases). The germline V and J ends were trimmed by 3 bases and 1 base, with 19 bases remaining between them. From germline, CDR1 is KGHSH and CDR2 LQKENI. This CDR3 is 18 amino acids long. CDR3 sequence reads: CASSPLGGGIGSNQPQHF. As DNA, the CDR3 is TGTGCCAGCTCACCTTTAGGGGGAGGGATCGGCAGCAATCAGCCCCAGCATTTT.

The CDR3 spells CASSPRQIFYGYTF. The CDR3 DNA is TGTGCCAGCAGCCCGCGACAGATTTTCTATGGCTACACCTTC. The chain recombines TRBV7-2 with TRBJ1-2; perhaps TRBD1 as D (5 bases). The CDR3 loop spans 14 amino acids. Germline V gives CDR1 SGHTA, CDR2 FQGNSA. Trimming shortened V by 5 bases and J by 4 bases, and 14 bases separated the two germline ends.